This entry is about one T cell receptor beta chain. These data come from a study of shared clonotypes between healthy human individuals. Assay: immunoSEQ multiplex PCR; the TCRdb copy retains only in-frame clones and omits some. The repertoire consists of over 850,000 clones, with around 78% occurring once and the leading ten covering 0.4% to 0.55%. V lost 0 bases and J 2 bases, leaving 8 bases between the germline ends. Germline-derived CDR1 and CDR2 are MNHNY and SVGAGI (reference sequence). The CDR3 has 14 amino acids. This chain connects TRBV6-6 to TRBJ2-7, with a weak D call TRBD2 (6 bases). The sequenced sample was memory CD4+ T cells from PBMCs. The subset here: CD45RA-negative fraction. The TCR sequence derives from a man aged 18 to 35 in good health. Some clones in this sample may be carry-over from other donors' samples. The CDR3 spells CASSYSRGTYEQYF. CDR3 bases: TGTGCCAGCAGTTACTCTCGGGGGACCTACGAGCAGTACTTC.